These T cell receptor beta chains were read from a single sample in a study of T-cell memory formation after mild COVID-19. Each CDR3 protein is one row after TCRdb ran MiXCR on the 5' RACE reads. The table records about 410,000 distinct CDR3 sequences, less than 25% of them present only once. The sample consisted of PBMCs or a T cell subset sorted from them (not recorded which). The source is an adult woman who had mild COVID-19 (a few samples of this study predate the infection). Cell type and time point are not known. The CDR3 runs from the conserved cysteine through the conserved F or W. A D gene is named only where the DNA matches it firmly. Some rows mark clone size as missing; the rest say once, few, many or name a class of expanded clone.

v_gene,d_gene,abundance,j_gene,CDR3nt,CDR3aa
TRBV5-4,.,.,TRBJ1-4,TGTGCCAGCAGCTTGGGGACAGCCGCAGGGGAAAAACTGTTTTTT,CASSLGTAAGEKLFF
TRBV20-1,TRBD1,.,TRBJ2-7,TGCAGTGCTAGATCAGACAGGGGCTACGAGCAGTACTTC,CSARSDRGYEQYF
TRBV7-2,TRBD2,.,TRBJ2-5,TGTGCCAGCAGTTGGGGACTAGCGGAACAAGAGACCCAGTACTTC,CASSWGLAEQETQYF
TRBV18,.,few,TRBJ2-7,TGTGCCAGCTCACCACCCGGGACCGATCCCTACGAGCAGTACTTC,CASSPPGTDPYEQYF
TRBV10-3,.,.,TRBJ2-5,TGTGCCATCAGTGATAGCCCCCAAGAGACCCAGTACTTC,CAISDSPQETQYF
TRBV4-1,.,.,TRBJ1-4,TGCGCCAGCAGCCAAGTAGTTCAGGGTCCTGAAAAACTGTTTTTT,CASSQVVQGPEKLFF
TRBV6-5,.,.,TRBJ2-5,TGTGCCAGCAGTTACTCGGGTAGGGAGACCCAGTACTTC,CASSYSGRETQYF
TRBV4-2,TRBD2,.,TRBJ2-5,TGTGCCAGCAGCCAAGGCTGGCAGGGAGGGGAGACCCAGTACTTC,CASSQGWQGGETQYF
TRBV12-3/TRBV12-4,TRBD1,few,TRBJ2-7,TGTGCCAGCAGCCGGTCCGGGACAGGGAACTACGAGCAGTACTTC,CASSRSGTGNYEQYF
TRBV20-1,.,few,TRBJ2-5,TGCAGTGCTTCCGACCGGGAGACCCAGTACTTC,CSASDRETQYF
TRBV24-1,TRBD2,few,TRBJ2-1,TGTGCCACCAGTGACCCCGGGACTAGCGGGAACAATGAGCAGTTCTTC,CATSDPGTSGNNEQFF
TRBV6-2/TRBV6-3,.,.,TRBJ2-3,TGTGCCAGCAGTTACAGCCTGGGGGACCCAGATACGCAGTATTTT,CASSYSLGDPDTQYF
TRBV25-1,TRBD2,.,TRBJ2-3,TGTGCCAGCAGTGCGACGGGGGAGGGGGATACGCAGTATTTT,CASSATGEGDTQYF
TRBV6-5,.,.,TRBJ2-3,TGTGCCAGCAGTTACGACACTAGCACAGATACGCAGTATTTT,CASSYDTSTDTQYF
TRBV29-1,.,few,TRBJ2-3,TGCAGCGTTCCTCGCGGGGGCGGAAGCACAGATACGCAGTATTTT,CSVPRGGGSTDTQYF
TRBV30,.,.,TRBJ1-1,TGTGCCTGGAGAGGGCAGGGGAACACTGAAGCTTTCTTT,CAWRGQGNTEAFF
TRBV24-1,TRBD2,few,TRBJ2-1,TGTGCCACCAGTGGGACTAGCGGGGGGGTCTCCCAGATTAATGAGCAGTTCTTC,CATSGTSGGVSQINEQFF
TRBV2,.,few,TRBJ2-5,TGTGCCAGCAGGTTGCCTCGCCAAGAGACCCAGTACTTC,CASRLPRQETQYF
TRBV7-8,.,.,TRBJ2-3,TGTGCCAGCAGCTTAGTATTGGTGGGGGTGGAGGCGGGAGATACGCAGTATTTT,CASSLVLVGVEAGDTQYF
TRBV29-1,TRBD1,.,TRBJ2-7,TGCAGCGTGAGGGGAACCGAGACAGGGCTCCCCTACGAGCAGTACTTC,CSVRGTETGLPYEQYF
TRBV7-6,.,few,TRBJ1-2,TGTGCCAGCAGCTCATCCTTAGCTGTAGGCTATGGCTACACCTTC,CASSSSLAVGYGYTF
TRBV6-2/TRBV6-3,TRBD1,.,TRBJ2-7,TGTGCCAGCAGCCATACCCTGGGACAGGCGAGCTCCTACGAGCAGTACTTC,CASSHTLGQASSYEQYF
TRBV14,.,few,TRBJ2-7,TGTGCCAGCAGCCAAGGTACGAACGAGCAGTACTTC,CASSQGTNEQYF
TRBV10-3,.,many,TRBJ1-1,TGTGCCATCAGTGCCGATGCCGGGAGTGAAGCTTTCTTT,CAISADAGSEAFF
TRBV6-5,TRBD2,.,TRBJ2-3,TGTGCCAGCAGGAACGGACTAGCCAACACAGATACGCAGTATTTT,CASRNGLANTDTQYF
TRBV7-9,TRBD1,.,TRBJ2-7,TGTGCCAGCAGCTTATCCGGGACAGGGTTCTACGAGCAGTACTTC,CASSLSGTGFYEQYF
TRBV12-3/TRBV12-4,.,.,TRBJ1-2,TGTGCCAGCACCCGGCAGGGTGGCTATGGCTACACCTTC,CASTRQGGYGYTF